This is a list of T cell receptor beta chains from one sample in a study of HIV-infected patients and healthy controls. TCRdb re-called the 5' RACE reads with MiXCR, one entry per CDR3 protein. Of 65,000 to 70,000 distinct CDR3 sequences detected, about 17% appear once; the ten largest clones hold around 6%. The sequenced sample was CD4+ T cells from blood. The receptor source for this set is a human donor in good health. Both conserved end residues are part of each CDR3. Each record gives: V gene, CDR3 protein.

v_gene: TRBV20-1; CDR3aa: CSASDGGGTDTQYF
v_gene: TRBV10-3; CDR3aa: CAISEGQLNQPQHF
v_gene: TRBV19; CDR3aa: CASGRGETQYF
v_gene: TRBV7-2; CDR3aa: CASSPAGTSPSLQQYF
v_gene: TRBV29-1; CDR3aa: CSFRTGPYEQYF
v_gene: TRBV28; CDR3aa: CASSSTLGAGKGVNTEAFF
v_gene: TRBV11-2; CDR3aa: CASSSSRSQGLGYTF
v_gene: TRBV20-1; CDR3aa: CSASRIYNEQFF
v_gene: TRBV12-3/TRBV12-4; CDR3aa: CASSFSTSGIEQFF
v_gene: TRBV19; CDR3aa: CASSTIAGGHNEQFF
v_gene: TRBV7-2; CDR3aa: CASSSGTSPETQYF
v_gene: TRBV5-1; CDR3aa: CASSLAAAGAYEQYF
v_gene: TRBV7-2; CDR3aa: CASRPSGTGVTGELFF
v_gene: TRBV28; CDR3aa: CASRPGNGNEQFF
v_gene: TRBV25-1; CDR3aa: CASSDPARLDTQYF
v_gene: TRBV5-1; CDR3aa: CASSLSTSRDQETQYF